The clone carrying this T cell receptor beta chain has a count of ten or more. Its antigen is as yet unknown. Trimming stripped 4 bases from V and 7 bases from J, with 14 bases between. This CDR3 comprises 14 residues. Germline CDR1 MGHRA, CDR2 YSYEKL. This record comes from a study of identical twins. Study-wide findings and caveats: Insertions were fewer in abundant cord blood beta clonotypes, whereas memory repertoires showed none of this pattern.

MiXCR, applied by TCRdb to the 5' RACE reads, yields one record per CDR3 protein. Of roughly 280,000 distinct CDR3 sequences listed, roughly 9.8% are singletons. These same records also appear under a second study, on yellow fever vaccine responses in identical twins.

The chain is built from TRBV4-1 and TRBJ2-1; tentatively, D is TRBD1 or TRBD2 (5 bases each). The sequence came from a woman aged 18-29 years in good health. Material: CD8+ T cells sorted from blood. This chain's CDR3 is CASSPQDWTNEQFF. The CDR3 nucleotides are TGCGCCAGCAGCCCACAGGACTGGACTAATGAGCAGTTCTTC.